This TCR beta chain appears in the sequencing data of a study of neurological immune-mediated disorders. The study's findings and limits: Patients with HTLV-1-associated myelopathy had the highest level of TCR clonal expansion, whereas patients with multiple sclerosis had the lowest level, falling beneath the level found in healthy controls.

This clonotype has ten or more counts. Antigen: not known. With 10-nucleotide random UMIs included, cDNA was synthesized by 5'RACE. From 15-18 subjects, over 170 million TCR-beta sequences were obtained in each sequencing run. MiXCR, run by TCRdb on the 5' RACE reads, gives a single entry per CDR3 protein. The sample shows tens of thousands of distinct CDR3 sequences, roughly an eighth of them seen only once. The germline V gene has CDR1 SGHRS and CDR2 YFSETQ. The germline V and J ends were trimmed by 2 bases and 0 bases, with 5 bases remaining between them. The CDR3 spans 13 residues. Where libraries were unsorted, they were derived from 2 million PBMCs stored at -80 degrees C.

This chain connects TRBV5-1 to TRBJ1-1; no definite D call. The specimen was PBMCs. The sequence was collected from a woman between 45 and 65 years old in good health. The CDR3 protein is CASSFNVNTEAFF. In nucleotides, the CDR3 is TGCGCCAGCAGCTTTAATGTGAACACTGAAGCTTTCTTT.